One and the same sample provided the 21 T cell receptor beta chains below, sequenced in a study of blood T cell repertoires in COVID-19. The table came from immunoSEQ multiplex PCR; TCRdb's copy has only in-frame clones and leaves some out. This sample has 300,000 to 400,000 clones, with 88% found just once. Material for sequencing was PBMCs or T cells enriched from blood (not recorded which). The receptors shown here come from a woman between 18 and 30 years old who had recovered from COVID-19.

This rearrangement joins TRBV28 to TRBJ2-5; TRBD1 might be the D (5 bases). The CDR3 length is 16 residues. The germline V and J ends were trimmed by 6 bases and 4 bases, with 21 bases remaining between them. Germline loops: CDR1 MDHEN, CDR2 SYDVKM. CDR3: CASSSPAGKGPETQYF. In nucleotides, the CDR3 is TGTGCCAGCAGCTCCCCCGCAGGGAAGGGGCCAGAGACCCAGTACTTC.

The chain is built from TRBV5-1 and TRBJ1-1; D is unclear. From germline, CDR1 is SGHRS and CDR2 YFSETQ. This CDR3 is 13 amino acids long. V was shortened by 7 bases and J by 1 base, with 11 bases between the two germline ends. DNA of the CDR3: TGCGCCAGCTCCGAGGGAGAGAACACTGAAGCTTTCTTT. Encoded protein: CASSEGENTEAFF.

This clone was recorded once. The chain couples TRBV9 to TRBJ1-3; weak D call: TRBD1 (6 bases). There are 16 residues in the CDR3. V was shortened by 4 bases and J by 0 bases, with 14 bases between the two germline ends. Germline V gives CDR1 SGDLS, CDR2 YYNGEE. Here the CDR3 reads CASSTRTDTSGNTIYF. In DNA form, the CDR3 reads TGTGCCAGCAGCACCCGGACAGACACCTCTGGAAACACCATATATTTT.

V usage is TRBV7-9 and J usage is TRBJ2-7, with a possible D match to TRBD1 (6 bases). Germline V gene sequence: CDR1 SEHNR, CDR2 FQNEAQ (reference sequence). V lost 1 base and J 5 bases, leaving 27 bases between the germline ends. The CDR3 totals 19 residues. This CDR3 reads CASSLGYSLPGHSAHEQYF. The DNA of the CDR3 is TGTGCCAGCAGCTTAGGTTATTCCCTTCCGGGACATTCAGCCCACGAGCAGTACTTC.

V gene TRBV5-4 combines with J gene TRBJ2-7; 11 bases map to TRBD2. With V trimmed by 6 bases and J by 2 bases, 16 bases remained unmatched. This CDR3 contains 18 residues. Germline-derived CDR1 and CDR2 are SGHNT and YYREEE (reference sequence). CDR3 amino acids: CASNPLAGDSNHPYEQYF. The DNA of the CDR3 is TGTGCCAGCAATCCACTAGCGGGGGACTCAAACCATCCCTACGAGCAGTACTTC.

In its sample, this clone was seen once. V is TRBV4-1 and J is TRBJ2-5; TRBD2 aligns across 10 bases. This CDR3 comprises 16 residues. The V and J ends lost 0 bases and 5 bases, in that order; junction bases with no gene match: 6. Germline loops: CDR1 MGHRA, CDR2 YSYEKL. CDR3 region: CASSQDSGGWRETQYF. DNA for the CDR3: TGCGCCAGCAGCCAAGATAGCGGGGGGTGGAGGGAGACCCAGTACTTC.

The chain has TRBV7-9 and TRBJ1-4; 8 nucleotides align to TRBD1. The CDR3 sequence is 16 residues long. CDR1 and CDR2 from the germline V gene are SEHNR and FQNEAQ (reference sequence). The ends lost 5 bases at V and 7 bases at J; junction bases unmatched: 12. In DNA form, the CDR3 reads TGTGCCAGCAGCGGGGAGAAGACAGGGGAGCGTGAAAAACTGTTTTTT. This codes for CASSGEKTGEREKLFF. Supplemented by reference TRBV7-9 and TRBJ1-4, the full variable domain reads DTGVSQNPRHKITKRGQNVTFRCDPISEHNRLYWYRQTLGQGPEFLTYFQNEAQLEKSRLLSDRFSAERPKGSFSTLEIQRTEQGDSAMYLCASSGEKTGEREKLFFGSGTQLSVL.

The chain employs TRBV7-2 and TRBJ2-3; 14 bases map to TRBD2. Germline V gene sequence: CDR1 SGHTA, CDR2 FQGNSA. The ends lost 5 bases at V and 0 bases at J; junction bases unmatched: 7. This CDR3 comprises 18 residues. This chain's CDR3 is CASSPRTSGGTSTDTQYF. In DNA, the CDR3 is TGTGCCAGCAGCCCCCGGACTAGCGGGGGGACGAGCACAGATACGCAGTATTTT.

The chain couples TRBV9 to TRBJ2-7, with D maybe TRBD2 (5 bases). This CDR3 region has 14 residues. Germline V gene data show CDR1 as SGDLS and CDR2 as YYNGEE. Trimming removed 4 bases from V and 4 bases from J, with 15 bases in between. Written as DNA, the CDR3 is TGTGCCAGCAGCCGGGATATCAACGTATACGAGCAGTACTTC. This encodes CASSRDINVYEQYF.

The chain joins TRBV7-2 to TRBJ2-5; maybe TRBD2 (7 bases). The CDR3 has 14 amino acids. V lost 6 bases, J lost 5 bases, and 16 bases lay in between. The germline V gene encodes CDR1 SGHTA and CDR2 FQGNSA. The CDR3 is CASRLQGGWETQYF. The CDR3 region has the DNA TGTGCCAGCAGATTACAGGGAGGGTGGGAGACCCAGTACTTC.

The chain uses TRBV2 and TRBJ1-1; 7 nucleotides line up with TRBD1. The length of the CDR3 is 18 residues. V lost 4 bases to trimming and J lost 0 bases; unmatched junction nucleotides: 14. Germline lookup yields CDR1 SNHLY and CDR2 FYNNEI. CDR3 coding DNA: TGTGCCAGCAGTGTTACAGGCAGGACAGGAGGGGTGAACACTGAAGCTTTCTTT. Amino acid sequence: CASSVTGRTGGVNTEAFF.

This clone was detected only once. This chain links TRBV4-1 with TRBJ2-7; TRBD1 is a possible D gene (6 bases). The germline gives CDR1 MGHRA, CDR2 YSYEKL. Deletions cut 3 bases from V and 4 bases from J, with 19 bases between. The CDR3 loop spans 16 amino acids. CDR3 in amino acids: CASSHEAGAYGYEQYF. The CDR3 region has the DNA TGCGCCAGCAGCCATGAAGCAGGGGCATATGGTTACGAGCAGTACTTC.

The genes are TRBV30 and TRBJ1-5; D possibly corresponds to TRBD1 (5 bases). Germline V CDR1 and CDR2: GTSNPN, SVGIG (reference sequence). This CDR3 comprises 15 residues. V lost 2 bases to trimming and J lost 4 bases, with 15 bases between them. CDR3 coding DNA: TGTGCCTGGAGTCATCAGGGTTCCTTAAATCAGCCCCAGCATTTT. Translated: CAWSHQGSLNQPQHF.

The V gene is TRBV5-1, the J gene TRBJ2-7, with TRBD1 as a possible D gene (5 bases). Germline V gives CDR1 SGHRS, CDR2 YFSETQ. The CDR3 has 13 amino acids. V lost 4 bases and J lost 4, with 12 bases in between. CDR3 coding DNA: TGCGCCAGCAGCCTGACAGCTAGTTACGAGCAGTACTTC. This translates into CASSLTASYEQYF.

This rearrangement joins TRBV6-2 or TRBV6-3 to TRBJ2-3, with 10 nucleotides matching TRBD2. Germline-derived CDR1 and CDR2 are MNHEY and SVGEGT. CDR3 length: 18 amino acids. With 3 bases clipped from V and 1 base from J, the junction kept 10 bases outside the gene matches. For the CDR3, the DNA is TGTGCCAGCAGTTATTACCTAGCGGGGGCCCGTGGCACAGATACGCAGTATTTT. It codes for CASSYYLAGARGTDTQYF.

The J gene is TRBJ1-3, the V gene TRBV10-1, with D possibly being TRBD1 (6 bases). Trimming took 5 bases from V and 4 from J, leaving 15 bases between them. The CDR3 sequence is 15 residues long. Germline values: CDR1 WNHNN, CDR2 SYGVQD (reference sequence). The CDR3 sequence is CASSSGTQNGNTIYF. Written as DNA, the CDR3 is TGCGCCAGCAGTTCCGGGACACAAAACGGAAACACCATATATTTT.

This chain links TRBV6-5 with TRBJ1-2, with TRBD1 matching 8 bases. V lost 5 bases to trimming and J lost 4 bases; unmatched junction nucleotides: 9. Germline-derived CDR1 and CDR2 are MNHEY and SVGAGI. This CDR3 has 15 amino acids. CDR3 region: CASSLRTGIPYGYTF. CDR3 in DNA: TGTGCCAGCAGTCTCCGGACAGGGATCCCCTATGGCTACACCTTC.

The sample holds one count of this clone. This chain links TRBV6-5 with TRBJ2-3; 11 nucleotides line up with TRBD2. This CDR3 comprises 16 residues. CDR1 is MNHEY and CDR2 is SVGAGI in the germline V gene. V shed 4 bases, J shed 5 bases, and the junction held 8 bases outside the gene matches. The CDR3 sequence: CASSFSGGAGRDTQYF. CDR3 DNA sequence: TGTGCCAGCAGTTTTAGCGGGGGGGCCGGGAGAGATACGCAGTATTTT.

This clone was detected a few times. This chain joins TRBV19 and TRBJ1-5; 9 bases agree with TRBD1. Per germline, CDR1 LNHDA and CDR2 SQIVND (reference sequence). The CDR3 has 17 residues. The V gene end was trimmed by 0 bases and the J gene end by 7 bases; junction bases not matched to a gene: 10. The CDR3 DNA reads TGTGCCAGTAGTATAGATGACCGGGACAGGGAAGAACAGCCCCAGCATTTT. Translated, it gives CASSIDDRDREEQPQHF.

This clone has a single count. The V call is TRBV28, the J call TRBJ1-6; possible D gene TRBD1, 5 bases. The V end was cut by 4 bases, the J end by 5 bases, with 12 bases between. CDR1 and CDR2 from the germline V gene are MDHEN and SYDVKM. The CDR3 loop spans 15 amino acids. The chain's CDR3 is CASSSIDRDNSPLHF. CDR3 sequence (DNA): TGTGCCAGCAGTTCCATCGACAGAGATAATTCACCCCTCCACTTT.

This chain links TRBV6-5 with TRBJ2-5, with D possibly matching TRBD2 (6 bases). There are 15 residues in the CDR3. Germline V CDR1 and CDR2: MNHEY, SVGAGI. Trimming cost V 2 bases and J 5 bases, with 15 bases left between them. In DNA, the CDR3 is TGTGCCAGCAGTTACAACGGGCTCCGGGGGGAGACCCAGTACTTC. Protein product: CASSYNGLRGETQYF.